The 2 T cell receptor beta chains below come from one sample, sequenced in a study of cytomegalovirus exposure and HLA in healthy donors. PCR primers comprised 60 Vbeta and 13 Jbeta primers. Sequencing used immunoSEQ multiplex PCR; TCRdb keeps in-frame clones, though not all of them. The sample includes 150,000 to 200,000 clones, roughly 80% seen only once; the top ten take roughly 2%. Material: PBMCs. The source of these receptors is a female donor in good health and CMV-seronegative.

This chain joins TRBV13 and TRBJ2-2, with 9 bases lining up with TRBD1. This CDR3 has 15 amino acids. Per germline, CDR1 PRHDT and CDR2 FYEKMQ (reference sequence). V gave up 4 bases and J gave up 6 bases; unmatched junction bases: 6. This chain's CDR3 is CASSSGQGRAGELFF. CDR3 coding DNA: TGTGCCAGCAGCTCCGGACAGGGGAGAGCCGGGGAGCTGTTTTTT.

This clone was seen a handful of times. The chain joins TRBV11-1 to TRBJ2-7; 8 positions agree with TRBD2. V dropped 3 bases and J dropped 0; count of bases not matched to a gene: 4. Per germline, CDR1 SGHAT and CDR2 FQDESV (reference sequence). The CDR3 totals 15 residues. The CDR3 protein is CASSFQRGSSYEQYF. The DNA for the CDR3 is TGTGCCAGCAGCTTCCAGCGGGGGAGCTCCTACGAGCAGTACTTC.